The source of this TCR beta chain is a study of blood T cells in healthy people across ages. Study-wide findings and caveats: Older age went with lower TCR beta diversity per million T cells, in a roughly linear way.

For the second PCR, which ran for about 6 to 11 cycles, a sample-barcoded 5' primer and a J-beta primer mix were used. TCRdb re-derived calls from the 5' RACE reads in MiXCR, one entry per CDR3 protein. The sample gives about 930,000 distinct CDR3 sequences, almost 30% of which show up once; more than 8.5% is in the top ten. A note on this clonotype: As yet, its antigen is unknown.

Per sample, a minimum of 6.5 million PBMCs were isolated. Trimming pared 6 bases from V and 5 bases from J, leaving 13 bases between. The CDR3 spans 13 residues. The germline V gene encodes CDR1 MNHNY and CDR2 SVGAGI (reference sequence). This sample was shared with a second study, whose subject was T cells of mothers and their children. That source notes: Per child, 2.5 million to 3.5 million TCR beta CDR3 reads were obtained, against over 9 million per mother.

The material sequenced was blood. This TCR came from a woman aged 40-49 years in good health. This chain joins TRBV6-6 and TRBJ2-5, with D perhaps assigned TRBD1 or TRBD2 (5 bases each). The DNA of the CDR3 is TGTGCCAGCAGCCGCTCTTGGGGGGAGACCCAGTACTTC. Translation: CASSRSWGETQYF.